A selection of T cell receptor beta chains follows, all from one sample in a study of blood T cell repertoires in COVID-19. Measured with immunoSEQ multiplex PCR; TCRdb has only the in-frame clones, and not every one. This sample yields 100,000 to 150,000 clones, of which around 89% are seen a single time; more than 2% belongs to the top ten. Sequenced material: peripheral blood. All receptors derive from a man aged 65 to 85 with active COVID-19. Both conserved end residues are part of each CDR3. Size values are once, few and many counts, or a class for expanded clones, and some rows have none.

j_call v_call clone_size cdr3_aa
TRBJ1-3 TRBV3-1/TRBV3-2 few CASSQDGGRGPGSPGNTIYF
TRBJ2-3 TRBV5-4 NA CASSRGQGMQDTQYF
TRBJ2-1 TRBV24-1 NA CATSDLTGGNEQFF
TRBJ2-5 TRBV18 NA CASSPFLQETQYF
TRBJ2-5 TRBV7-3 once CASSFGTGGTETQYF
TRBJ2-7 TRBV20-1 NA CSASQLAGISYEQYF
TRBJ1-2 TRBV28 NA CASSRGGTGALYGYTF
TRBJ1-1 TRBV5-4 NA CASSGGLNTEAFF
TRBJ2-3 TRBV18 NA CASSPSVPQQNTQYF
TRBJ2-7 TRBV5-6 NA CASSLLAYEQYF
TRBJ1-2 TRBV28 NA CASSFQGFSGYTF
TRBJ1-6 TRBV19 NA CASSITGQGESPLHF
TRBJ1-4 TRBV5-5 NA CASSLEGQGNEKLFF
TRBJ1-5 TRBV18 NA CASSPKGQGNQPQHF
TRBJ2-3 TRBV2 once CASSVLAGTTDTQYF
TRBJ2-2 TRBV5-1 NA CASSAGGTNTGELFF
TRBJ2-2 TRBV7-2 NA CASSLSGRSVTGELFF
TRBJ2-7 TRBV29-1 once CSVEGGEGDEQYF
TRBJ1-4 TRBV7-9 NA CASSLPRQGGEKLFF
TRBJ1-6 TRBV25-1 NA CASSLGGGLAANSPLHF
TRBJ2-7 TRBV18 NA CASSPGPPGFYEQYF
TRBJ2-3 TRBV5-1 NA CASSLGALSTDTQYF
TRBJ2-5 TRBV6-5 NA CASNPTGKQETQYF
TRBJ2-3 TRBV28 NA CASYPGATNTQYF
TRBJ2-5 TRBV27 NA CASSLQGYGRSQETQYF
TRBJ2-7 TRBV4-1 NA CASSLRTSGRVDSYEQYF
TRBJ2-7 TRBV5-1 NA CASSLGAGVFYEQYF
TRBJ1-2 TRBV5-1 NA CASFSTGGNGYTF
TRBJ1-2 TRBV5-4 NA CASSPQLAGLRGYTF
TRBJ2-3 TRBV2 NA CASSGGGARTDTQYF
TRBJ1-1 TRBV3-1/TRBV3-2 NA CASGFRAGTEAFF
TRBJ1-1 TRBV5-1 NA CASYGQGGGTEAFF
TRBJ2-7 TRBV28 NA CASSLPGGAGEQYF
TRBJ2-1 TRBV7-3 NA CASSSRTGLNYNEQFF
TRBJ1-1 TRBV11-2 NA CASTPITGGRNTEAFF
TRBJ2-7 TRBV7-2 NA CASSLEGGESYEQYF
TRBJ2-3 TRBV7-6 NA CASSFGTGVTDTQYF
TRBJ1-1 TRBV18 NA CASSPLDRGRGANTEAFF
TRBJ2-7 TRBV19 NA CASSGAGGNEQYF
TRBJ1-6 TRBV19 few CASQRTGDSPLHF
TRBJ1-5 TRBV7-9 NA CASSLEVSGQPQHF
TRBJ2-7 TRBV24-1 NA CATSGGGPSTYEQYF